This is a list of T cell receptor beta chains from one sample in a study of cytomegalovirus exposure and HLA in healthy donors. Produced via immunoSEQ multiplex PCR; TCRdb's table is partial and in-frame only. The data show 95,000 to 110,000 clones, with around 69% seen just once and roughly 2.1% held by the top ten. The specimen sequenced was PBMCs. The source is a man younger than 30 in good health and CMV-seronegative. Each CDR3 is given with its conserved first and last residue. A D gene is named only where the DNA matches it firmly. The size field is filled for only some rows; it gives once, few, many or a size class.

TRBV9,TRBJ1-6,.,TRBD1,TGTGCCAGCAGCGTGGGACAGGGAAATTCACCCCTCCACTTT,CASSVGQGNSPLHF
TRBV5-6,TRBJ1-2,.,.,TGTGCCAGCAGCTTGCCCGAGTTAGATGGCTACACCTTC,CASSLPELDGYTF
TRBV5-4,TRBJ2-5,.,TRBD1,TGTGCCAGCAGCCCCGCCACAGGGGGCTGGTGTGACCAGTACTTC,CASSPATGGWCDQYF
TRBV7-8,TRBJ2-5,.,TRBD2,TGTGCCAGCAGCACCCGGACTAGCGGGGCTCAAGAGACCCAGTACTTC,CASSTRTSGAQETQYF
TRBV6-6,TRBJ2-5,.,.,TGTGCCAGCAGTTTGAACAGGGTTGGAGAGACCCAGTACTTC,CASSLNRVGETQYF
TRBV19,TRBJ1-2,.,TRBD1,TGTGCCAGTAGTCCGGGACAGGGAACGGCTGGCTACACCTTC,CASSPGQGTAGYTF
TRBV27,TRBJ1-2,once,.,TGTGCCAGCAGTCCCTCCCCCAGGGAAATCCTCCTCTATGGCTACACCTTC,CASSPSPREILLYGYTF
TRBV11-1,TRBJ1-1,.,TRBD1,TGTGCCAGCAGCCGGACGACAGGGGCCCTCGGGACTGAAGCTTTCTTT,CASSRTTGALGTEAFF
TRBV5-1,TRBJ2-5,few,TRBD2,TGCGCCAGCAGCGGACTAGCGGGGACCGAGACCCAGTACTTC,CASSGLAGTETQYF
TRBV2,TRBJ2-4,.,.,TGTGCCAGCAGTGGAGGAACCAAAAACATTCAGTACTTC,CASSGGTKNIQYF
TRBV5-4,TRBJ2-7,.,TRBD1,TGTGCCAGCAGCTTAGAATCCGGGACAGGGGGTGACTACGAGCAGTACTTC,CASSLESGTGGDYEQYF
TRBV4-3,TRBJ1-1,.,.,TGCGCCAGCAGCCAAGCGTTGGGGGGTCGAACTGAAGCTTTCTTT,CASSQALGGRTEAFF
TRBV18,TRBJ2-7,.,.,TGTGCCAGCTCATCAGGAACCTACGAGCAGTACTTC,CASSSGTYEQYF
TRBV7-9,TRBJ2-5,.,TRBD2,TGTGCCAGCAGCCAGGCCACTAGCGGGGTAGAGACCCAGTACTTC,CASSQATSGVETQYF
TRBV28,TRBJ2-7,.,TRBD1,TGTGCCAGCAGTTTGGGACAGAAATACGAGCAGTACTTC,CASSLGQKYEQYF
TRBV6-6,TRBJ1-2,.,.,TGTGCCAGCAGTTACGGCTACAAAGGAGACTATGGCTACACCTTC,CASSYGYKGDYGYTF
TRBV2,TRBJ2-5,.,.,TGTGCCGGGAGAAGGGAGCCCCAAGAGACCCAGTACTTC,CAGRREPQETQYF
TRBV2,TRBJ2-2,.,TRBD2,TGTGCCAGGAAACGGACTAGCGGGGATAACACCGGGGAGCTGTTTTTT,CARKRTSGDNTGELFF
TRBV7-2,TRBJ1-1,.,.,TGTGCCAGCAGCCCTCTCCAGGCCGCAGATGAAGCTTTCTTT,CASSPLQAADEAFF
TRBV28,TRBJ2-2,.,TRBD2,TGTGCCAGCAGGGCGGGGGTCACCGGGGAGCTGTTTTTT,CASRAGVTGELFF
TRBV6-1,TRBJ2-3,.,.,TGTGCCAGCAGTCCCCTGGCTAGCGGCACAGATACGCAGTATTTT,CASSPLASGTDTQYF
TRBV2,TRBJ2-3,.,.,TGTGCCAGCAGTGATGGGGGCCCGGGAGATACGCAGTATTTT,CASSDGGPGDTQYF